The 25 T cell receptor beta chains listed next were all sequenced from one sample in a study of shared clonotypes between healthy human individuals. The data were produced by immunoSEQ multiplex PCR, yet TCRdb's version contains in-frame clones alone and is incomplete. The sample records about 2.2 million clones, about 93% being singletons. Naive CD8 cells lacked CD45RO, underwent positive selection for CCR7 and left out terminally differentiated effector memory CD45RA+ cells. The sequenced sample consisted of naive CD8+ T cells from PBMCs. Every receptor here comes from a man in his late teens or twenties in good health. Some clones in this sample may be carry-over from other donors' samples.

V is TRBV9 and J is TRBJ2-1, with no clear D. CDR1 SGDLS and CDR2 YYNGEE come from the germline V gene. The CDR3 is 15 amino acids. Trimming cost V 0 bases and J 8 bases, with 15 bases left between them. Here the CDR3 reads CASSVEGRVVDEQFF. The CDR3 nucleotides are TGTGCCAGCAGCGTAGAGGGAAGGGTCGTCGATGAGCAGTTCTTC. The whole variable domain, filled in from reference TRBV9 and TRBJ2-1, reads DSGVTQTPKHLITATGQRVTLRCSPRSGDLSVYWYQQSLDQGLQFLIQYYNGEERAKGNILERFSAQQFPDLHSELNLSSLELGDSALYFCASSVEGRVVDEQFFGPGTRLTVL.

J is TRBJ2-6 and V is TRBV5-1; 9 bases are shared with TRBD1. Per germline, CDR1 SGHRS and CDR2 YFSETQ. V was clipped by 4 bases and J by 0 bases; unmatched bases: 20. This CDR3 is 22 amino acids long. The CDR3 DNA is TGCGCCAGCAGCACCCGGGGCGGGACAGGGACTACATCGACCTCTGGGGCCAACGTCCTGACTTTC. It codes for CASSTRGGTGTTSTSGANVLTF. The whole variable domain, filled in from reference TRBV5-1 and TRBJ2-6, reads KAGVTQTPRYLIKTRGQQVTLSCSPISGHRSVSWYQQTPGQGLQFLFEYFSETQRNKGNFPGRFSGRQFSNSRSEMNVSTLELGDSALYLCASSTRGGTGTTSTSGANVLTFGAGSRLTVL.

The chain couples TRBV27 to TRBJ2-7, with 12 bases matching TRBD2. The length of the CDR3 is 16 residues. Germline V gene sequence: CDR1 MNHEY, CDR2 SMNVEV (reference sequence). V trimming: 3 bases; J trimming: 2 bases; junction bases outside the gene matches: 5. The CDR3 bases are TGTGCCAGCAGTTTCCAACCTAGCGGGAGGGCCTACGAGCAGTACTTC. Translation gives CASSFQPSGRAYEQYF.

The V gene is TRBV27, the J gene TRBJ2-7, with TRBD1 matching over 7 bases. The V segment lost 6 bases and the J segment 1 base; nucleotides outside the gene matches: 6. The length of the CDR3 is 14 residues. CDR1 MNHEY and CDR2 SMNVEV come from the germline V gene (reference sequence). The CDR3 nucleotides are TGTGCCAGCAGCCGAGACAGGGTGTCCTACGAGCAGTACTTC. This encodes CASSRDRVSYEQYF.

The CDR3 region has the DNA TGTGCCAGCAGCCAGTTTGTGAGTATGGAGAGGCTTAGCAATCAGCCCCAGCATTTT. Amino acid sequence: CASSQFVSMERLSNQPQHF. This chain links TRBV7-8 with TRBJ1-5, with D unresolved. Trimming took off 5 bases at V and 0 bases at J, with 23 bases between the two ends. Germline values: CDR1 SGHVS, CDR2 FQNEAQ. The CDR3 consists of 19 residues.

CDR3 nucleotide sequence: TGTGCCAGCACCTGGGACAGGGATAACACTGAAGCTTTCTTT. It is translated as CASTWDRDNTEAFF. The gene calls are TRBV5-6 and TRBJ1-1, with 9 nucleotides matching TRBD1. The CDR3 runs 14 residues. V dropped 6 bases and J dropped 2; count of bases not matched to a gene: 5. The germline CDR1 and CDR2 sequences are SGHDT and YYEEEE.

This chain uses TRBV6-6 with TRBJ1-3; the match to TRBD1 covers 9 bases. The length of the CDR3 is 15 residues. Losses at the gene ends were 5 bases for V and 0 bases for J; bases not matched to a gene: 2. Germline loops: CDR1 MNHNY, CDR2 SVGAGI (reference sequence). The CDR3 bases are TGTGCCAGCAGTCTGACAGGGGGCTCTGGAAACACCATATATTTT. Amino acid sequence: CASSLTGGSGNTIYF.

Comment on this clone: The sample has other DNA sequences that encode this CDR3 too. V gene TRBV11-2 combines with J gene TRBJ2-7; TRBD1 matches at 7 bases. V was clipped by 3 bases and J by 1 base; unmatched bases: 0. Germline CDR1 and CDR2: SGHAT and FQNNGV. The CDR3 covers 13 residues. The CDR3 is CASSLDRSYEQYF. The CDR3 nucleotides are TGTGCCAGCAGCTTGGACAGGTCCTACGAGCAGTACTTC.

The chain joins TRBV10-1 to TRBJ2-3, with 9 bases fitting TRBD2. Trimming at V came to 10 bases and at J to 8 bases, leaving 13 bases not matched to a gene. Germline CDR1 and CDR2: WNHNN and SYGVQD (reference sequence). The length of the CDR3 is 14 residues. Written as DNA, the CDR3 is TGCGCCATCCATAGCGGGAGTCAGTTTAGTACGCAGTATTTT. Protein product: CAIHSGSQFSTQYF.

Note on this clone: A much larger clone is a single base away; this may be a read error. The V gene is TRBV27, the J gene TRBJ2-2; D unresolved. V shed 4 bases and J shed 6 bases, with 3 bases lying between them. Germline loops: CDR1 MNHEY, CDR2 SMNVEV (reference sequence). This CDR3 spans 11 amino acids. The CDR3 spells CASSSPGELFF. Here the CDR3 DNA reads TGTGCCAGCAGTTCCCCCGGGGAGCTGTTTTTT.

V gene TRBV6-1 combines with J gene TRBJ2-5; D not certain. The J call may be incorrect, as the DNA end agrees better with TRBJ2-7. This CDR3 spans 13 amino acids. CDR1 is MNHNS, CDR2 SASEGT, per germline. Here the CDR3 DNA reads TGTGCCAGCAGTGACAGACTCGATTACGAGCAGTACTTC. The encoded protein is CASSDRLDYEQYF.

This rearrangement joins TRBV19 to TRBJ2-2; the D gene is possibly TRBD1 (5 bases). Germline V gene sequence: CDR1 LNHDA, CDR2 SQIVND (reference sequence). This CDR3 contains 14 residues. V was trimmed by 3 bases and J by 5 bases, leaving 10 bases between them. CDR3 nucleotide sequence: TGTGCCAGTAGTATGAGAGACAGAACCGGGGAGCTGTTTTTT. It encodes CASSMRDRTGELFF.

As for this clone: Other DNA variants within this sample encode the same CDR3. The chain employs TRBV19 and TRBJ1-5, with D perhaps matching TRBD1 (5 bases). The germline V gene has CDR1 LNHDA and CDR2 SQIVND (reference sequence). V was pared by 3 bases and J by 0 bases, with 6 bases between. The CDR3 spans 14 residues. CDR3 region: CASSMGPSNQPQHF. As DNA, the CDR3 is TGTGCCAGTAGTATGGGACCTAGCAATCAGCCCCAGCATTTT.

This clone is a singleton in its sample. The CDR3 bases are TGCGCCAGCAGCCAAGATTCCAAGTACGCTGCAGACACCATATATTTT. Amino acid sequence: CASSQDSKYAADTIYF. The V call is TRBV4-3, the J call TRBJ1-3; no clear D gene. Per the germline V gene, CDR1 is LGHNA and CDR2 is YSLEER. This CDR3 is built from 16 residues. Trimming left V 0 bases short and J 8 bases short, with 17 bases between.

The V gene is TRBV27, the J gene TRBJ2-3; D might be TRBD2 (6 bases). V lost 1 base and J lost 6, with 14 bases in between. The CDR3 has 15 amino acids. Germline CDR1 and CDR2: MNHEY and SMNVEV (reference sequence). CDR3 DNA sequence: TGTGCCAGCAGTTTATTAGGCGGGACTCCCGATACGCAGTATTTT. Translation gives CASSLLGGTPDTQYF.

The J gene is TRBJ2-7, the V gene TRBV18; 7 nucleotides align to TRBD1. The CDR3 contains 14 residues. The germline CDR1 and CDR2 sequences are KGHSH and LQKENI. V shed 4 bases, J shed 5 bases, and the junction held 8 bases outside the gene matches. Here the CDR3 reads CASSLTGVDDEQYF. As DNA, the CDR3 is TGTGCCAGCTCACTCACAGGGGTTGACGACGAGCAGTACTTC.

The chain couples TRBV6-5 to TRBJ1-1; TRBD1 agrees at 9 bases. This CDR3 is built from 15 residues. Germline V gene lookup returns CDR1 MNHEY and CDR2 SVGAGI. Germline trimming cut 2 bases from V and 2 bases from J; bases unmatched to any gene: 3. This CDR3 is CASSYQDRGNTEAFF. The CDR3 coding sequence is TGTGCCAGCAGTTACCAGGACAGGGGTAACACTGAAGCTTTCTTT.

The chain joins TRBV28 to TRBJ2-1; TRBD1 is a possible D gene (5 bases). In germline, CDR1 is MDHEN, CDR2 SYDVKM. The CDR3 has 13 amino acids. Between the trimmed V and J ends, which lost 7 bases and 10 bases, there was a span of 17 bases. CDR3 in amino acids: CASTLNVAGEQFF. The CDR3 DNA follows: TGTGCCAGCACCCTCAACGTGGCAGGGGAGCAGTTCTTC.

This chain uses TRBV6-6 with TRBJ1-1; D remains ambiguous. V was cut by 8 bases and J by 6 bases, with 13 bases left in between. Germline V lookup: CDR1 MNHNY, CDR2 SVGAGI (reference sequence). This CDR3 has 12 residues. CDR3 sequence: CASRSRPPEAFF. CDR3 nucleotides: TGTGCCAGCCGATCCCGACCGCCTGAAGCTTTCTTT.

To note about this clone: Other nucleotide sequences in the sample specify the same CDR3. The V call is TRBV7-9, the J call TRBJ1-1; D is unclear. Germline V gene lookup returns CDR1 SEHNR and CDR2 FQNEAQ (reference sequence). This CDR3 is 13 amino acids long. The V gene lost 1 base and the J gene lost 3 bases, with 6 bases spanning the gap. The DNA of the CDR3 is TGTGCCAGCAGCTTAGGGGGAGACACTGAAGCTTTCTTT. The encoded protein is CASSLGGDTEAFF.

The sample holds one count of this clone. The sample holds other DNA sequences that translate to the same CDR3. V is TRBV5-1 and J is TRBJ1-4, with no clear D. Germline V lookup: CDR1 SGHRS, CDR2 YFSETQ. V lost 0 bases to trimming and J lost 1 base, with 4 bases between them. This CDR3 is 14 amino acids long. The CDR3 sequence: CASSLGGTNEKLFF. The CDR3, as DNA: TGCGCCAGCAGCTTGGGTGGAACTAATGAAAAACTGTTTTTT.

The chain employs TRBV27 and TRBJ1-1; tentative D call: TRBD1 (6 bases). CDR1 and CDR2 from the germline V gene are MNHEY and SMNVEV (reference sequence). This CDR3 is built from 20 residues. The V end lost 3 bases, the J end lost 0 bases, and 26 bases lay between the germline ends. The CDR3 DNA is TGTGCCAGCAGTTTTAAGGGGGTAGGAAGGGGTTTGGTCATGAACACTGAAGCTTTCTTT. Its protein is CASSFKGVGRGLVMNTEAFF.

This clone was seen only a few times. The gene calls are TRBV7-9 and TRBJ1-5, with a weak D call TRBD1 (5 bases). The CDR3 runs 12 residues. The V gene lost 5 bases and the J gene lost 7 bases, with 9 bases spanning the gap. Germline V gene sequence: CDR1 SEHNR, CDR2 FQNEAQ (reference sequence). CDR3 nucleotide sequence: TGTGCCAGCAGCACGGGGCCCCAGCCCCAGCATTTT. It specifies CASSTGPQPQHF.

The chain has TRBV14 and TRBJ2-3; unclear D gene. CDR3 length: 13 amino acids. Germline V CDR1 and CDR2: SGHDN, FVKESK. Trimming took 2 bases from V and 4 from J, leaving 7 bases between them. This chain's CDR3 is CASSQPWPDTQYF. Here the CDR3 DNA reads TGTGCCAGCAGCCAACCCTGGCCAGATACGCAGTATTTT.

The CDR3 coding sequence is TGTGCCAGCAGTGACAGGGCTAGCACAGATACGCAGTATTTT. This encodes CASSDRASTDTQYF. The V call is TRBV27, the J call TRBJ2-3, with 7 bases identical to TRBD1. Losses at the gene ends were 5 bases for V and 0 bases for J; bases not matched to a gene: 2. Germline lookup yields CDR1 MNHEY and CDR2 SMNVEV (reference sequence). There are 14 residues in the CDR3.